The 24 T cell receptor beta chains below come from one sample, sequenced in a study of T-cell reconstitution after alpha-beta-depleted transplantation in children. Unique molecular identifiers were incorporated during preparation of the TCRbeta library. MiXCR was run by TCRdb on the PCR reads, yielding one entry per CDR3 protein. The repertoire includes around 400,000 distinct CDR3 sequences, approximately 11% of them detected once, and roughly 6% sits in the top ten. The sequences come from PBMCs from the stem cell graft donor, collected from the stem cell graft. Receptors originate from a human donor who donated a stem cell graft to a child with acute myeloid leukemia.

The chain links TRBV9 to TRBJ2-5, with a tentative D call TRBD2 (5 bases). V was trimmed by 4 bases and J by 1 base, leaving 11 bases between them. Germline assignment: CDR1 SGDLS and CDR2 YYNGEE. The CDR3 runs to 14 residues. The DNA for the CDR3 is TGTGCCAGCAGCCCTCTGCGGGCCCAAGAGACCCAGTACTTC. Its protein is CASSPLRAQETQYF.

This clonotype appeared a few times. The rearrangement links TRBV12-5 to TRBJ2-1, with TRBD1 matching over 9 bases. The CDR3 loop spans 17 amino acids. The germline V gene encodes CDR1 LGHNT and CDR2 FRNRAP. After removal of 1 base from V and 6 bases from J, the junction contained 10 bases not matched to a gene. The chain's CDR3 is CASGLETGGYRGNEQFF. CDR3 DNA: TGTGCTAGTGGTTTGGAGACAGGGGGTTATAGGGGCAATGAGCAGTTCTTC.

This clonotype was detected ten times or more. The chain combines TRBV29-1 with TRBJ2-3, with 11 bases that match TRBD2. CDR1 and CDR2 (germline): SQVTM, ANQGSEA. CDR3 length: 16 residues. Trimming took 3 bases from V and 2 from J; bases not matched to a gene: 7. CDR3 loop: CSVELATSGDTDTQYF. CDR3 nucleotides: TGCAGCGTTGAGTTAGCGACTAGCGGGGACACAGATACGCAGTATTTT.

This clonotype appeared many times. The chain recombines TRBV3-1 with TRBJ1-6; D ambiguous. Deletions cut 1 base from V and 12 bases from J, with 13 bases between. Germline V gene sequence: CDR1 LGHDT, CDR2 YNNKEL (reference sequence). This CDR3 region has 14 residues. CDR3 coding DNA: TGTGCCAGCAGCCAAGGCGGCGACGGTAAACCCCTCCACTTT. As protein: CASSQGGDGKPLHF.

This clonotype was seen a few times. V gene TRBV6-5 combines with J gene TRBJ1-2; TRBD1 aligns across 11 bases. Germline CDR1 and CDR2: MNHEY and SVGAGI. Trimming removed 1 base from V and 6 bases from J; junction bases left unmatched: 4. This CDR3 is built from 15 residues. CDR3 sequence reads: CASSYYSGQGDGYTF. The CDR3 coding sequence is TGTGCCAGCAGTTACTACTCGGGACAGGGGGATGGCTACACCTTC.

This sequence joins TRBV6-1 and TRBJ2-1; TRBD2 aligns across 14 bases. The V segment lost 5 bases and the J segment 8 bases; nucleotides outside the gene matches: 2. From germline, CDR1 is MNHNS and CDR2 SASEGT. The CDR3 runs to 14 residues. The CDR3 DNA reads as TGTGCCAGCAGTCTGACTAGCGGGAGGGATGAGCAGTTCTTC. Amino acids: CASSLTSGRDEQFF.

This clonotype appeared many times. This sequence joins TRBV7-9 and TRBJ1-2; D is unresolved. Germline V gives CDR1 SEHNR, CDR2 FQNEAQ (reference sequence). The CDR3 is 14 residues long. V was shortened by 3 bases and J by 3 bases, with 11 bases between the two germline ends. In DNA, the CDR3 is TGTGCCAGCAGCTTGAATGAGGTCGACTATGGCTACACCTTC. It yields the protein CASSLNEVDYGYTF.

This clonotype has ten or more counts. This chain uses TRBV5-5 with TRBJ2-1; maybe TRBD2 (7 bases). CDR1 is SGHKS and CDR2 is YYEKEE in the germline V gene (reference sequence). V was trimmed by 4 bases and J by 3 bases, leaving 14 bases between them. This CDR3 has 15 amino acids. CDR3 in amino acids: CASSRAGDYYNEQFF. CDR3 in DNA: TGTGCCAGCAGCCGGGCAGGGGACTACTACAATGAGCAGTTCTTC. Drawing the rest from reference TRBV5-5 and TRBJ2-1, the complete variable domain is DAGVTQSPTHLIKTRGQQVTLRCSPISGHKSVSWYQQVLGQGPQFIFQYYEKEERGRGNFPDRFSARQFPNYSSELNVNALLLGDSALYLCASSRAGDYYNEQFFGPGTRLTVL.

This clonotype came up a few times. The CDR3 loop reads CASSSDLRDPTKNIQYF. The CDR3 DNA reads TGTGCCAGCAGCTCCGATCTCCGGGACCCTACAAAAAACATTCAGTACTTC. The V call is TRBV11-2, the J call TRBJ2-4; the D call may be TRBD1 or TRBD2 (5 bases each). This CDR3 has 17 amino acids. Germline V gene data show CDR1 as SGHAT and CDR2 as FQNNGV. V was shortened by 4 bases and J by 4 bases, with 20 bases between the two germline ends.

The chain couples TRBV6-1 to TRBJ1-5, with D tentatively TRBD1 (5 bases). The CDR3 contains 15 residues. V lost 2 bases, J lost 3 bases, and 11 bases lay in between. Germline V lookup: CDR1 MNHNS, CDR2 SASEGT. The CDR3 DNA reads as TGTGCCAGCAGTGAAATCAGGGTAGACAATCAGCCCCAGCATTTT. Its translation is CASSEIRVDNQPQHF.

This chain uses TRBV20-1 with TRBJ2-5, with 7 bases that match TRBD1. Looked up from germline, CDR1 is DFQATT and CDR2 is SNEGSKA (reference sequence). V lost 6 bases to trimming and J lost 4 bases; unmatched junction nucleotides: 8. This CDR3 is built from 13 residues. CDR3 protein: CSAGKGAPETQYF. The CDR3, as DNA: TGCAGTGCCGGGAAGGGGGCCCCAGAGACCCAGTACTTC.

This clonotype was counted a few times. The J gene is TRBJ2-7, the V gene TRBV29-1; 9 positions match TRBD2. CDR1 is SQVTM and CDR2 is ANQGSEA in the germline V gene. The CDR3 sequence is 15 residues long. Losses at the gene ends were 4 bases for V and 3 bases for J; bases not matched to a gene: 10. The CDR3 here is CSVAAWSSGSYEQYF. The DNA for the CDR3 is TGCAGCGTTGCTGCGTGGAGTAGCGGGAGCTACGAGCAGTACTTC.

The J gene is TRBJ1-5, the V gene TRBV12-5; 9 bases align to TRBD1. V was clipped by 0 bases and J by 0 bases; unmatched bases: 12. The CDR3 sequence is 20 residues long. Germline V CDR1 and CDR2: LGHNT, FRNRAP. This CDR3 is CASGLVLDRGITYSNQPQHF. For the CDR3, the DNA is TGTGCTAGTGGTTTGGTACTTGACAGGGGGATAACCTATAGCAATCAGCCCCAGCATTTT.

The genes are TRBV11-2 and TRBJ2-3; the D is unclear. The CDR3 covers 15 residues. The ends were cut back, 0 bases at V and 2 bases at J, with 9 bases in the middle. Germline lookup yields CDR1 SGHAT and CDR2 FQNNGV. CDR3 sequence: CASSLELPVTDTQYF. The CDR3 bases are TGTGCCAGCAGCTTAGAATTACCCGTCACAGATACGCAGTATTTT.

This clonotype was seen ten or more times. The chain links TRBV10-3 to TRBJ2-2; no clear D gene. The CDR3 extends over 14 amino acids. CDR1 is ENHRY and CDR2 is SYGVKD in the germline V gene. V gave up 2 bases and J gave up 2 bases, with 6 bases separating them. CDR3 region: CAISEGYNTGELFF. DNA of the CDR3: TGTGCCATCAGTGAGGGATATAACACCGGGGAGCTGTTTTTT.

This clonotype was detected only a few times. This chain connects TRBV6-2 or TRBV6-3 to TRBJ2-3; 13 bases fit TRBD2. This CDR3 has 20 amino acids. In germline, CDR1 is MNHEY, CDR2 SVGEGT. J gave up 2 bases and V 6 bases, and 17 bases lay outside the gene matches. The CDR3 DNA is TGTGCCAGCAGACCAAACCCGGGACTAGCGGGACCCCTCCCCACAGATACGCAGTATTTT. Protein product: CASRPNPGLAGPLPTDTQYF.

This clonotype was counted a few times. This sequence joins TRBV11-3 and TRBJ2-2; D unclear. Trimming took 6 bases from V and 1 from J, leaving 9 bases between them. The CDR3 is made up of 14 amino acids. From germline, CDR1 is SGHNT and CDR2 YENEEA. CDR3 DNA: TGTGCCAGCAGGAACAGCCTGAACACCGGGGAGCTGTTTTTT. Protein: CASRNSLNTGELFF.

This clonotype was found a few times. The chain joins TRBV19 to TRBJ2-5; TRBD2 matches at 8 bases. CDR3 length equals 15 residues. V dropped 4 bases and J dropped 2; count of bases not matched to a gene: 6. Germline CDR1 is LNHDA and CDR2 is SQIVND (reference sequence). The DNA of the CDR3 is TGTGCCAGTAGTAAACCTACTAGCGGACAAGAGACCCAGTACTTC. Translated: CASSKPTSGQETQYF.

This clonotype occurred a few times. This chain connects TRBV7-3 to TRBJ2-1, with TRBD1 matching over 10 bases. Germline V gene sequence: CDR1 SGHTA, CDR2 FQGTGA. Trimming removed 5 bases from V and 7 bases from J; junction bases left unmatched: 8. The CDR3 has 15 residues. CDR3 sequence reads: CASSTGTGALNEQFF. As DNA, the CDR3 is TGTGCCAGCAGCACCGGGACAGGGGCCTTAAATGAGCAGTTCTTC. The complete variable domain, with remaining parts taken from reference TRBV7-3 and TRBJ2-1, reads GAGVSQTPSNKVTEKGKYVELRCDPISGHTALYWYRQSLGQGPEFLIYFQGTGAADDSGLPNDRFFAVRPEGSVSTLKIQRTERGDSAVYLCASSTGTGALNEQFFGPGTRLTVL.

This clonotype was counted a few times. The CDR3 here is CSVHRQERSYNEQFF. CDR3 DNA sequence: TGCAGCGTTCATAGACAGGAGAGAAGTTACAATGAGCAGTTCTTC. The rearrangement uses TRBV29-1 and TRBJ2-1, with D maybe TRBD1 (6 bases). The CDR3 is 15 amino acids. The germline CDR1 and CDR2 sequences are SQVTM and ANQGSEA. Trimming left V 5 bases short and J 4 bases short, with 18 bases between.

This clonotype has more than one count but fewer than ten. The V call is TRBV20-1, the J call TRBJ2-1, with D perhaps assigned TRBD1 or TRBD2 (6 bases each). This CDR3 has 14 residues. V lost 6 bases and J 6 bases, leaving 18 bases between the germline ends. In germline, CDR1 is DFQATT, CDR2 SNEGSKA (reference sequence). CDR3 coding DNA: TGCAGTGCGCACGGAGGGGGAAGTTTCAATGAGCAGTTCTTC. This gives the protein CSAHGGGSFNEQFF.

Only a few counts were recorded for this clonotype. The rearrangement links TRBV11-2 to TRBJ1-1; 7 bases map to TRBD1. The CDR3 extends over 14 amino acids. The V segment lost 5 bases and the J segment 2 bases; nucleotides outside the gene matches: 5. Germline V gives CDR1 SGHAT, CDR2 FQNNGV. As DNA, the CDR3 is TGTGCCAGCAGCGCGGGACAGAGTAACACTGAAGCTTTCTTT. Encoded protein: CASSAGQSNTEAFF.

This clonotype occurred a few times. The rearrangement joins TRBV4-1 to TRBJ1-5, with 9 bases identical to TRBD1. The germline gives CDR1 MGHRA, CDR2 YSYEKL. The CDR3 loop spans 16 amino acids. J was trimmed by 7 bases and V by 3 bases; bases with no gene match: 10. The CDR3 spells CASSQSGTGSEQPQHF. The CDR3 bases are TGCGCCAGCAGCCAGTCCGGGACAGGGTCGGAACAGCCCCAGCATTTT.

V gene TRBV6-5 combines with J gene TRBJ2-1; 14 bases map to TRBD2. CDR3 length equals 18 residues. Germline CDR1 reads MNHEY; CDR2 reads SVGAGI. V shed 0 bases and J 8 bases; nucleotides not matched to a gene: 9. This CDR3 reads CASSYSNPGLAGVYEQFF. CDR3 DNA: TGTGCCAGCAGTTACTCCAACCCGGGACTAGCGGGAGTTTATGAGCAGTTCTTC.